This T cell receptor beta chain originates from a study of shared clonotypes between healthy human individuals. Per the study methods: Junction-only immunoSEQ data arrived without quality scores, meaning filtering differed. TCRdb's copy holds only in-frame clones and misses some; the assay was immunoSEQ multiplex PCR. D and trimming come from the DNA, and the V and J calls and clone size come from that table. The profile shows millions of clones, roughly 96% of them singletons. The CDR3 is 11 residues long. V lost 3 bases and J lost 1, with 3 bases in between. Per germline, CDR1 GTSNPN and CDR2 SVGIG (reference sequence).

This clonotype originated in a man between 18 and 29 years old in good health. The V and J genes are TRBV30 and TRBJ1-2; D gene unclear. The sequenced sample consisted of naive CD4+ T cells sorted from blood. Stated subset: CD45RA+ positively selected. The CDR3 DNA follows: TGTGCCTGGAGGCGTAACTATGGCTACACCTTC. Protein: CAWRRNYGYTF.